The 5 T cell receptor beta chains listed next were all sequenced from one sample in a study of tumor-infiltrating lymphocytes in primary liver carcinoma. The authors made TCR beta cDNA from 500 ng total RNA with a constant-region primer. Investigators got TCR beta libraries out of three nested multiplex PCR rounds, done with slightly modified ARM-PCR. Amplification in the first two PCR rounds was performed using TRBV1-TRBV30 forward primers and a C-beta reverse primer for roughly 9 cycles each. MiXCR was run by TCRdb on the multiplex PCR reads, yielding one entry per CDR3 protein. This table holds some 46,000 distinct CDR3 sequences, roughly 77% found once. The source material, roughly 18-32 mg of unsorted bulk tissue, was used to co-extract RNA and DNA. The sequenced material came from tumor-adjacent normal liver tissue. All receptors derive from a woman between 25 and 40 years old with primary liver carcinoma and hepatitis B virus infection.

The chain employs TRBV11-2 and TRBJ2-2; no firm D call. Germline V lookup: CDR1 SGHAT, CDR2 FQNNGV. This CDR3 has 12 amino acids. DNA for the CDR3: TGTGTCAACAGCTTATTTGGCTGGGAGCTGTTTTTT. Its protein product is CVNSLFGWELFF.

As for this clonotype: A read error may account for a junction end that differs from germline. This CDR3 is CASSESTIAEAFF. DNA of the CDR3: TGTGCCAGCAGTGAATCGACTATCGCTGAAGCTTTCTTC. The V and J genes are TRBV25-1 and TRBJ1-1; D gene uncertain. Germline lookup yields CDR1 MGHDK and CDR2 SYGVNS. The CDR3 runs to 13 residues.

The genes are TRBV29-1 and TRBJ2-4, with a tentative D call TRBD1 (5 bases). V lost 6 bases and J lost 8, with 20 bases in between. The CDR3 covers 14 residues. Germline CDR1 and CDR2: SQVTM and ANQGSEA. CDR3 sequence (DNA): TGCAGCGTCCCCCAGTCCGACAGTGGGGACATTCAGTACTTC. The encoded protein is CSVPQSDSGDIQYF.

This clonotype was observed at least ten times. This sequence joins TRBV28 and TRBJ1-5; D ambiguous. The ends were cut back, 5 bases at V and 5 bases at J, with 25 bases in the middle. CDR1 MDHEN and CDR2 SYDVKM come from the germline V gene. The CDR3 spans 18 residues. CDR3 nucleotide sequence: TGTGCCAGCAGTCCTAATAGATTTGGCCAGGTCCACTATCAGCCCCAGCATTTT. This codes for CASSPNRFGQVHYQPQHF.

V usage is TRBV5-4 and J usage is TRBJ2-1, with a weak D call TRBD2 (6 bases). V shed 4 bases and J shed 1 base, with 24 bases lying between them. Germline CDR1 is SGHNT and CDR2 is YYREEE (reference sequence). CDR3 length equals 19 residues. Here the CDR3 DNA reads TGTGCCAGCAGCCCGTCCACTAGCTGGATGGCCTCGTCCTACAATGAGCAGTTCTTC. It codes for CASSPSTSWMASSYNEQFF.